A single sample is the source of the 7 T cell receptor beta chains below, sequenced in a study of human T cells and chemical hapten exposure. Stated time point: pre-sensitization, week 0. The treatment was: therapeutic diphenylcyclopropenone sensitization with weekly scalp DPC. TCRdb reprocessed the RACE reads via MiXCR and lists one record per CDR3 protein. The sample yields under 200,000 distinct CDR3 sequences, roughly 30% seen once. The material sequenced was whole blood, taken in connection with sensitization to the hapten diphenylcyclopropenone (DPC). The receptors were sampled from a woman aged 30 to 39 with alopecia areata. Some clones in this sample may be carry-over from other donors' samples.

In its sample, this clonotype was seen a few times. Written as DNA, the CDR3 is TGTGCCAGCAGCTTACTCGACAGGGTCAATTCACCCCTCCACTTT. Amino acid sequence: CASSLLDRVNSPLHF. The chain recombines TRBV7-8 with TRBJ1-6, with TRBD1 matching over 7 bases. Germline values: CDR1 SGHVS, CDR2 FQNEAQ. V was pared by 2 bases and J by 7 bases, with 5 bases of the junction left unmatched. The CDR3 totals 15 residues.

In this sample, this clonotype turned up a few times. V usage is TRBV4-1 and J usage is TRBJ1-4; 9 positions agree with TRBD1. This CDR3 comprises 15 residues. The V and J ends lost 1 base and 5 bases, in that order; junction bases with no gene match: 2. CDR1 is MGHRA, CDR2 YSYEKL, per germline. In nucleotides, the CDR3 is TGCGCCAGCAGCCAAGTCGGGACAGGGAATGAAAAACTGTTTTTT. Its protein product is CASSQVGTGNEKLFF.

This clonotype appeared a single time. The CDR3 loop reads CASSSRTGDDNEQFF. CDR3 DNA sequence: TGTGCCAGCAGTTCAAGGACAGGGGATGACAATGAGCAGTTCTTC. The gene calls are TRBV27 and TRBJ2-1; 9 bases align to TRBD1. The junction had 6 bases not matched to a gene; V was cut back by 4 bases and J by 5 bases. This CDR3 has 15 residues. CDR1 and CDR2 from the germline V gene are MNHEY and SMNVEV (reference sequence).

This clonotype was picked up many times. The chain employs TRBV29-1 and TRBJ2-1; 14 nucleotides line up with TRBD2. The germline gives CDR1 SQVTM, CDR2 ANQGSEA. The junction had 5 bases not matched to a gene; V was cut back by 5 bases and J by 8 bases. CDR3 length: 14 amino acids. This chain's CDR3 is CSVLGLAGVHEQFF. The CDR3 DNA sequence: TGCAGCGTTCTGGGACTAGCGGGAGTCCATGAGCAGTTCTTC.

This clonotype was counted a few times. The chain's CDR3 is CSVNRDMNTEAFF. The CDR3 DNA sequence: TGCAGCGTAAACAGGGATATGAACACTGAAGCTTTCTTT. The chain is built from TRBV29-1 and TRBJ1-1, with D tentatively TRBD1 (6 bases). The CDR3 runs 13 residues. Germline V CDR1 and CDR2: SQVTM, ANQGSEA. V was trimmed by 6 bases and J by 0 bases, leaving 11 bases between them. Full variable domain (rest looked up from reference TRBV29-1 and TRBJ1-1): SAVISQKPSRDICQRGTSLTIQCQVDSQVTMMFWYRQQPGQSLTLIATANQGSEATYESGFVIDKFPISRPNLTFSTLTVSNMSPEDSSIYLCSVNRDMNTEAFFGQGTRLTVV.

The gene calls are TRBV7-2 and TRBJ2-7, with 8 bases that match TRBD2. The CDR3 loop spans 13 amino acids. Germline V gene data show CDR1 as SGHTA and CDR2 as FQGNSA. V shed 5 bases, J shed 6 bases, and the junction held 6 bases outside the gene matches. The CDR3 region is CASSTGTRREQYF. Here the CDR3 DNA reads TGTGCCAGCAGCACTGGGACTAGGCGCGAGCAGTACTTC. Combining the CDR3 with reference TRBV7-2 and TRBJ2-7 gives the whole variable domain GAGVSQSPSNKVTEKGKDVELRCDPISGHTALYWYRQSLGQGLEFLIYFQGNSAPDKSGLPSDRFSAERTGGSVSTLTIQRTQQEDSAVYLCASSTGTRREQYFGPGTRLTVT.

In this sample, this clonotype turned up a few times. V is TRBV30 and J is TRBJ1-2; weak D call: TRBD1 (5 bases). Germline CDR1 GTSNPN, CDR2 SVGIG (reference sequence). The V end was cut by 3 bases, the J end by 5 bases, with 10 bases between. This CDR3 comprises 12 residues. Here the CDR3 DNA reads TGTGCCTGGAGCCGGGGGACTTATGGCTACACCTTC. This codes for CAWSRGTYGYTF.